Below, 23 T cell receptor beta chains from the same sample are listed, as sequenced in a study of control samples from healthy donors and cancer patients (dated by TCRdb to the early 2020s). Libraries were prepared through the immunoSEQ multiplex PCR assay. The source is immuneACCESS, and TCRdb retained only in-frame sequences with V and J called. Part of the clones is not carried over; for the studies checked, unresolved V genes explain less than half of this, and the remainder is unexplained. Recorded for this sample are around 59,000 clones; under 95% of them occurred a single time. The top ten constitute about 1.7% of the sample. The sample taken for sequencing was PBMCs. These TCRs come from a man aged 40-50 years with colorectal cancer.

The V gene is TRBV12-3 or TRBV12-4, the J gene TRBJ1-2; D remains ambiguous. Deletions cut 3 bases from V and 4 bases from J, with 6 bases between. This CDR3 region has 12 residues. In nucleotides, the CDR3 is TGTGCCAGCAGTTTCAACAGCTATGGCTACACCTTC. Its translation is CASSFNSYGYTF.

This clone was recorded only once. The genes are TRBV7-2 and TRBJ2-6; perhaps D is TRBD1 or TRBD2 (5 bases each). Germline CDR1 SGHTA, CDR2 FQGNSA. The V end lost 5 bases, the J end lost 0 bases, and 17 bases lay between the germline ends. The CDR3 length is 18 residues. The CDR3 sequence is CASSQGRLGPSGANVLTF. The DNA of the CDR3 is TGTGCCAGCAGCCAGGGACGGCTAGGCCCCTCTGGGGCCAACGTCCTGACTTTC.

The rearrangement joins TRBV18 to TRBJ1-4; no clear D gene. Germline CDR1 and CDR2: KGHSH and LQKENI. This CDR3 is built from 14 residues. The V end lost 4 bases, the J end lost 5 bases, and 11 bases lay between the germline ends. CDR3 coding DNA: TGTGCCAGCTCACTCGACGGGAGGAATGAAAAACTGTTTTTT. Its translation: CASSLDGRNEKLFF.

This chain links TRBV3-1 (or the pseudogene TRBV3-2) with TRBJ1-2; possibly TRBD1 for D (5 bases). The CDR3 consists of 13 residues. Germline values: CDR1 LGHDT, CDR2 YNNKEL (reference sequence). V gave up 1 base and J gave up 8 bases, with 11 bases separating them. CDR3 sequence: CASSQAGPGGYTF. The CDR3 bases are TGTGCCAGCAGCCAAGCAGGGCCGGGCGGCTACACCTTC.

The V and J genes are TRBV2 and TRBJ2-3; TRBD2 is a possible D gene (7 bases). Per germline, CDR1 SNHLY and CDR2 FYNNEI. This CDR3 has 14 residues. V was cut by 8 bases and J by 3 bases, with 15 bases left in between. The CDR3 spells CASEEGGLTDTQYF. CDR3 bases: TGTGCCAGCGAGGAGGGGGGGCTGACAGATACGCAGTATTTT.

V is TRBV4-2 and J is TRBJ1-1, with 8 nucleotides matching TRBD1. The CDR3 runs 17 residues. V lost 8 bases, J lost 1 base, and 15 bases stayed unmatched. Germline V lookup: CDR1 LGHNA, CDR2 YNFKEQ. In DNA form, the CDR3 reads TGTGCCAGCCGCGATGAGGACAGGGTTTATGGGAACACTGAAGCTTTCTTT. It specifies CASRDEDRVYGNTEAFF.

A few counts support this clone. The J gene is TRBJ1-6, the V gene TRBV19; 8 nucleotides align to TRBD1. The V segment lost 7 bases and the J segment 7 bases; nucleotides outside the gene matches: 9. Germline CDR1 is LNHDA and CDR2 is SQIVND (reference sequence). The CDR3 length is 15 residues. The CDR3 bases are TGTGCCAGTAACCCTGGACAGGGTACGAATTCACCCCTCCACTTT. This translates into CASNPGQGTNSPLHF.

V and J are TRBV7-9 and TRBJ2-3; D not certain. Germline values: CDR1 SEHNR, CDR2 FQNEAQ (reference sequence). V was clipped by 0 bases and J by 4 bases, with 14 bases between them. The CDR3 spans 16 residues. The CDR3 sequence is CASSLASVTSADTQYF. CDR3 nucleotide sequence: TGTGCCAGCAGCTTAGCGTCGGTTACTTCGGCAGATACGCAGTATTTT.

This clone was picked up one time. The chain employs TRBV9 and TRBJ1-3; D gene uncertain. The CDR3 runs to 14 residues. Germline values: CDR1 SGDLS, CDR2 YYNGEE. With 0 bases removed from V and 4 bases from J, the gap between germline ends came to 8 bases. The CDR3 DNA follows: TGTGCCAGCAGCGTAGCCGGGATGGGAAACACCATATATTTT. It encodes CASSVAGMGNTIYF.

The chain carries TRBV7-3 and TRBJ2-2; 7 bases align to TRBD2. Germline CDR1 is SGHTA and CDR2 is FQGTGA. J lost 6 bases, V lost 5 bases, and 12 bases had no gene match. The CDR3 spans 16 residues. This CDR3 is CASSTTSWMGPGELFF. The CDR3 region has the DNA TGTGCCAGCAGCACGACTAGCTGGATGGGTCCCGGGGAGCTGTTTTTT.

V and J are TRBV5-5 and TRBJ2-5; 7 nucleotides agree with TRBD1. Germline lookup yields CDR1 SGHKS and CDR2 YYEKEE (reference sequence). The CDR3 runs to 15 residues. Germline trimming cut 0 bases from V and 3 bases from J; bases unmatched to any gene: 5. CDR3 coding DNA: TGTGCCAGCAGCTTGGACGTAGGGGGCAAAGAGACCCAGTACTTC. Its protein is CASSLDVGGKETQYF.

The chain employs TRBV6-5 and TRBJ1-4; 11 bases agree with TRBD1. The germline V gene has CDR1 MNHEY and CDR2 SVGAGI. CDR3 length equals 15 residues. V dropped 2 bases and J dropped 8; count of bases not matched to a gene: 4. The CDR3 is CASSYGDRGNEKLFF. The CDR3 nucleotides read TGTGCCAGCAGTTACGGGGACAGGGGGAACGAAAAACTGTTTTTT.

V and J are TRBV30 and TRBJ1-2; tentative D call: TRBD1 (5 bases). Germline V lookup: CDR1 GTSNPN, CDR2 SVGIG (reference sequence). There are 13 residues in the CDR3. V gave up 0 bases and J gave up 7 bases, with 12 bases separating them. The CDR3 DNA sequence: TGTGCCTGGAGTGTTGAGGGGCGCGGTGGCTACACCTTC. Its translation is CAWSVEGRGGYTF.

In its sample, this clone was seen once. The gene calls are TRBV5-1 and TRBJ2-6; maybe TRBD2 (6 bases). The CDR3 sequence is 13 residues long. Germline CDR1 reads SGHRS; CDR2 reads YFSETQ. V was pared by 6 bases and J by 2 bases, with 6 bases between. Here the CDR3 DNA reads TGCGCCAGCACGGGGGCTGGGGCCAACGTCCTGACTTTC. This sequence encodes CASTGAGANVLTF. Filled out from reference TRBV5-1 and TRBJ2-6, the complete variable domain reads KAGVTQTPRYLIKTRGQQVTLSCSPISGHRSVSWYQQTPGQGLQFLFEYFSETQRNKGNFPGRFSGRQFSNSRSEMNVSTLELGDSALYLCASTGAGANVLTFGAGSRLTVL.

The chain has TRBV30 and TRBJ1-2, with a possible D match to TRBD1 (6 bases). Trimming left V 5 bases short and J 1 base short, with 11 bases between. Germline V gene lookup returns CDR1 GTSNPN and CDR2 SVGIG (reference sequence). This CDR3 contains 13 residues. The CDR3 is CAWATGNNYGYTF. DNA of the CDR3: TGTGCCTGGGCCACAGGGAATAACTATGGCTACACCTTC.

The rearrangement links TRBV29-1 to TRBJ2-7, with 7 bases identical to TRBD2. V shed 7 bases and J 5 bases; nucleotides not matched to a gene: 8. The CDR3 has 12 amino acids. The germline gives CDR1 SQVTM, CDR2 ANQGSEA. For the CDR3, the DNA is TGCAGCGGGGGGAGGGCTAGCGACGAGCAGTACTTC. Amino acids: CSGGRASDEQYF.

This chain's CDR3 is CASSWRAVNTEAFF. For the CDR3, the DNA is TGTGCCAGCAGCTGGCGCGCTGTGAACACTGAAGCTTTCTTT. V usage is TRBV5-6 and J usage is TRBJ1-1; D gene ambiguous. Germline V gives CDR1 SGHDT, CDR2 YYEEEE. This CDR3 is built from 14 residues. The V end was cut by 3 bases, the J end by 0 bases, with 9 bases between. Based on the CDR3 plus reference TRBV5-6 and TRBJ1-1, the full variable domain is DAGVTQSPTHLIKTRGQQVTLRCSPKSGHDTVSWYQQALGQGPQFIFQYYEEEERQRGNFPDRFSGHQFPNYSSELNVNALLLGDSALYLCASSWRAVNTEAFFGQGTRLTVV.

This clone occurred once. The genes are TRBV6-6 and TRBJ1-5; TRBD1 might be the D (6 bases). Germline V gives CDR1 MNHNY, CDR2 SVGAGI (reference sequence). The length of the CDR3 is 15 residues. Trimming pared 2 bases from V and 3 bases from J, leaving 11 bases between. CDR3 DNA sequence: TGTGCCAGCAGTTACCGAACAGGGTACAATCAGCCCCAGCATTTT. It yields the protein CASSYRTGYNQPQHF.

This chain joins TRBV5-1 and TRBJ1-2; a possible D gene is TRBD1 (6 bases). Germline V gene data show CDR1 as SGHRS and CDR2 as YFSETQ. V was pared by 4 bases and J by 7 bases, with 17 bases between. This CDR3 spans 14 amino acids. CDR3 sequence (DNA): TGCGCCAGCAGCCTGGGGGACACGTTCCGTGGCTACACCTTC. Amino acid sequence: CASSLGDTFRGYTF.

This chain connects TRBV24-1 to TRBJ2-1; a possible D gene is TRBD2 (6 bases). The CDR3 extends over 11 amino acids. Trimming took 10 bases from V and 8 from J, leaving 11 bases between them. Germline CDR1 reads KGHDR; CDR2 reads SFDVKD. CDR3 DNA sequence: TGTGCCACGGGGAGGACGGATGAGCAGTTCTTC. Encoded protein: CATGRTDEQFF.

V is TRBV9 and J is TRBJ2-4, with D perhaps matching TRBD2 (7 bases). Germline assignment: CDR1 SGDLS and CDR2 YYNGEE. V gave up 4 bases and J gave up 8 bases, with 19 bases separating them. The CDR3 extends over 15 amino acids. The CDR3 DNA is TGTGCCAGCAGCCCCTGGGGGGGGCCTCGGGACATTCAGTACTTC. This codes for CASSPWGGPRDIQYF.

This chain joins TRBV6-5 and TRBJ1-4, with TRBD1 as a possible D gene (6 bases). V was trimmed by 2 bases and J by 8 bases, leaving 12 bases between them. Germline V gene sequence: CDR1 MNHEY, CDR2 SVGAGI. There are 14 residues in the CDR3. This CDR3 is CASSYGGGREKLFF. CDR3 coding DNA: TGTGCCAGCAGTTACGGGGGCGGGCGGGAAAAACTGTTTTTT.

The V gene is TRBV11-2, the J gene TRBJ1-2; D gene ambiguous. CDR1 and CDR2 from the germline V gene are SGHAT and FQNNGV. The CDR3 is 16 residues long. V was clipped by 5 bases and J by 0 bases, with 16 bases between them. The CDR3 is CASSPRRGRTNYGYTF. CDR3 DNA sequence: TGTGCCAGCAGCCCCCGGCGGGGTAGGACTAACTATGGCTACACCTTC.